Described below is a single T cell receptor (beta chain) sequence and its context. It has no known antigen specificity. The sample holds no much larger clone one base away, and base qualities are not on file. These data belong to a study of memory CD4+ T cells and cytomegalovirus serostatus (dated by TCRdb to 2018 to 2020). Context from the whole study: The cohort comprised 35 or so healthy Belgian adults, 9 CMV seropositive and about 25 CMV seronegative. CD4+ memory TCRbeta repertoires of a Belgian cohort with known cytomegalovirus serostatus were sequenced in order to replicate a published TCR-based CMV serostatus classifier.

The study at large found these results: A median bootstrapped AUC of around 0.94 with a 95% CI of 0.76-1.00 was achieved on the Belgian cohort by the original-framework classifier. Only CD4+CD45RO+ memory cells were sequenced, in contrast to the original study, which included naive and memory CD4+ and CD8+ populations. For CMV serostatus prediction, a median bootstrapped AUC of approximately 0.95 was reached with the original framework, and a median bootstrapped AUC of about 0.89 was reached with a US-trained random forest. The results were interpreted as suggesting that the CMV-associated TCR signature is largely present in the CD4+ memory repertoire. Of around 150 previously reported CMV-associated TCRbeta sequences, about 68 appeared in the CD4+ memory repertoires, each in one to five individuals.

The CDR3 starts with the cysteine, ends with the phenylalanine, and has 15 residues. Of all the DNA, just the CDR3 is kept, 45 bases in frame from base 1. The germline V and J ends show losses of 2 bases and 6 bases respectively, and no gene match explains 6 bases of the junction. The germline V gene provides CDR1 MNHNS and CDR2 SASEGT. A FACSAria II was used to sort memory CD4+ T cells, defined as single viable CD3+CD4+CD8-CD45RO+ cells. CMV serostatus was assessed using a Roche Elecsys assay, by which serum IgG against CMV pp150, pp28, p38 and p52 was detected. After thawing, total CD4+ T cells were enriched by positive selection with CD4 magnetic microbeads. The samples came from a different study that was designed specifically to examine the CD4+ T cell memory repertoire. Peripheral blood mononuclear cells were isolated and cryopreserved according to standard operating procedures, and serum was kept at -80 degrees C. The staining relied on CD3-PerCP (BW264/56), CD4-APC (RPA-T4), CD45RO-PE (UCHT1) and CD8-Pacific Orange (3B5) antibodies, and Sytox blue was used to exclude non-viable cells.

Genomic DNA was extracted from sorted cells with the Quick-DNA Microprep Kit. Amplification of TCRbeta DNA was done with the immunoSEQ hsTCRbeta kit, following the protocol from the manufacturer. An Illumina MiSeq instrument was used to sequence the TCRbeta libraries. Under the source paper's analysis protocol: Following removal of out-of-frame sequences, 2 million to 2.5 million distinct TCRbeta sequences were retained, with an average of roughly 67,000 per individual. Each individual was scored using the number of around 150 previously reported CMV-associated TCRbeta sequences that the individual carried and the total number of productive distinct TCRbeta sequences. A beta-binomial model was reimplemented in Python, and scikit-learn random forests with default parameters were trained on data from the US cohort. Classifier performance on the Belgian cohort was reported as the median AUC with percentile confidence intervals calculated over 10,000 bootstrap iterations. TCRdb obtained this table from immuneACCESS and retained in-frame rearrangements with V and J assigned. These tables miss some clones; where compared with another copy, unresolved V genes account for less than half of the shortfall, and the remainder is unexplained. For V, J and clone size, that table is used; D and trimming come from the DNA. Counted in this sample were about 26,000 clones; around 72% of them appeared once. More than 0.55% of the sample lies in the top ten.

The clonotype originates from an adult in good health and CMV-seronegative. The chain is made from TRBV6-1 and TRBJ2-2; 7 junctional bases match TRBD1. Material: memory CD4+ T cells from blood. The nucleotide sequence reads TGTGCCAGCAGTGAACAACAGGGGATAGCCGGGGAGCTGTTTTTT. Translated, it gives CASSEQQGIAGELFF.